This TCR beta chain came from a study of blood T cell repertoires in COVID-19. About the study: The study drew acute and convalescent COVID-19 samples from the United States, Italy and Spain. Sample material is recorded as cDNA or gDNA derived from T cells, B-cell-depleted T cells, or PBMCs.

This CDR3 spans 13 amino acids. V lost 2 bases, J lost 4 bases, and 9 bases lay in between. In germline, CDR1 is SGHRS, CDR2 YFSETQ. How the authors handled the data: Amplified reference gene primers provided the basis for estimating nucleated cell counts. Method: immunoSEQ multiplex PCR; TCRdb's copy keeps in-frame clones and lacks some. Clone size and the V and J calls come from that table; the DNA yielded D and trimming. The data contain 210,000 or so clones, roughly four fifths of them singletons. The chain uses TRBV5-1 and TRBJ1-1, with no clear D. The receptor comes from a woman in her 70s with active or convalescent COVID-19. Specimen: peripheral blood. CDR3 sequence reads: CASSFGRSTEAFF. CDR3 DNA sequence: TGCGCCAGCAGCTTCGGAAGGAGCACTGAAGCTTTCTTT.